This T cell receptor beta chain was sequenced during a study of blood T cell repertoires in COVID-19. Recruits, aged about 18 to 95 years, lived in 24 US areas. Clinical histories supplied by participants themselves formed the basis of cohort assignment. What the recovered Cohort 3 donors had was two negative PCRs, clearance, or symptom resolution. Authors' data handling: Nucleated cell counts were estimated from reference gene primer amplification. Sequenced by immunoSEQ multiplex PCR; TCRdb stores in-frame clones only, minus some. The V and J calls and clone size were taken over from that table, and D and trimming were inferred from the DNA. The table has approximately 180,000 clones, 80% to 90% seen once. CDR1 and CDR2 from the germline V gene are SGHTA and FQGNSA. CDR3 length equals 13 residues. The V and J ends lost 3 bases and 7 bases, in that order; junction bases with no gene match: 5.

This sequence joins TRBV7-2 and TRBJ1-2; 7 positions agree with TRBD1. The TCR originated in a man between 50 and 59 years old who had recovered from COVID-19. Sequencing was performed on PBMCs or T cells enriched from blood (not recorded which). In DNA, the CDR3 is TGTGCCAGCAGCTTCAACTACAGGGGTGGCTACACCTTC. This translates into CASSFNYRGGYTF.